A selection of T cell receptor beta chains follows, all from one sample in a study of T cell repertoires in cytomegalovirus infection. TCRdb reanalysed the reads using MiXCR and keeps one entry per CDR3 protein. The sample shows 200,000 or so distinct CDR3 sequences, 28% of them seen only once. The sequencing input was PBMCs. These receptor sequences come from a human donor in good health (CMV status not recorded). Some clones in this sample may be carry-over from other donors' samples. Each CDR3 is given with its conserved first and last residue. The D gene is left open where the match is weak. Clone size is stated in some rows and not others, as once, few, many or a class when expanded.

16,few,TRBV12-5,TRBD2,TRBJ2-3,TGTGCTAGTGGTATCGGGACTAGCGGGGGGAGAGATACGCAGTATTTT,CASGIGTSGGRDTQYF
12,.,TRBV11-2,.,TRBJ2-7,TGTGCCAGCAGCTCGACTAGGTGGGAGCAGTACTTC,CASSSTRWEQYF
16,few,TRBV12-3/TRBV12-4,.,TRBJ2-2,TGTGCCAGCAGTTTCGAGGTGGTCGCGAACACCGGGGAGCTGTTTTTT,CASSFEVVANTGELFF
14,.,TRBV20-1,.,TRBJ1-2,TGCAGTGCACCCGCCAGGGGTAAGGACTATGGCTACACCTTC,CSAPARGKDYGYTF
15,.,TRBV12-3/TRBV12-4,.,TRBJ1-6,TGTGCCAGCAGCGTCGAGGCCGGAGGGAATTCACCCCTCCACTTT,CASSVEAGGNSPLHF
14,few,TRBV24-1,.,TRBJ1-5,TGTGCCACCAGTGATGGAGACACGAATCAGCCCCAGCATTTT,CATSDGDTNQPQHF
16,.,TRBV20-1,.,TRBJ1-6,TGCAGTGCTAGGTTTGCCTCCCGCTCCTATAATTCACCCCTCCACTTT,CSARFASRSYNSPLHF
14,.,TRBV6-1,.,TRBJ2-1,TGTGCCAGCAGCCTGCCGACTAGCTACAATGAGCAGTTCTTC,CASSLPTSYNEQFF
12,few,TRBV7-9,.,TRBJ2-7,TGTGCCAGCAGCTTAGCTGCTCGGGAGCAGTACTTC,CASSLAAREQYF
12,.,TRBV5-1,.,TRBJ1-1,TGCGCCAGCAGCCCGCCGGGGGGTGAAGCTTTCTTT,CASSPPGGEAFF
15,few,TRBV20-1,TRBD2,TRBJ2-3,TGCAGTGCTAGATCGACTAGCGGATTCACAGATACGCAGTATTTT,CSARSTSGFTDTQYF
13,.,TRBV5-1,.,TRBJ2-5,TGCGCCAGCAGCTTGGCGCAGGAAGAGACCCAGTACTTC,CASSLAQEETQYF
14,.,TRBV5-1,.,TRBJ2-7,TGCGCCAGCAGCTTGGGACTAGTAACGTACGAGCAGTACTTC,CASSLGLVTYEQYF
14,once,TRBV10-3,.,TRBJ1-1,TGTGCCATCGGGGGTGGCGACATGAACACTGAAGCTTTCTTT,CAIGGGDMNTEAFF
13,many,TRBV7-2,.,TRBJ1-1,TGTGCCAGCAGCTTAGCCCCAAACACTGAAGCTTTCTTT,CASSLAPNTEAFF
16,.,TRBV7-2,.,TRBJ2-2,TGTGCCAGCAGCCTCCGGGCCACCTCGGGCACCGGGGAGCTGTTTTTT,CASSLRATSGTGELFF
16,.,TRBV3-1,.,TRBJ2-5,TGTGCCAGCAGCTCCAAGAGAGGCCCCCGGCGGGAGACCCAGTACTTC,CASSSKRGPRRETQYF
16,.,TRBV14,.,TRBJ2-4,TGTGCCAGCAGCCAAGTAATGGGATCGGCCAAAAACATTCAGTACTTC,CASSQVMGSAKNIQYF
15,.,TRBV6-6,.,TRBJ1-2,TGTGCCAGCAGTGTCGAGGGGGGGGGTGGATATGGCTACACCTTC,CASSVEGGGGYGYTF
14,.,TRBV7-2,TRBD1,TRBJ2-7,TGTGCCAGCAGGGAATGGACAGGGCCCTACGAGCAGTACTTC,CASREWTGPYEQYF